This T cell receptor beta chain was identified in a study of T cells in Graves' hyperthyroidism and ophthalmopathy. Study-wide results and caveats: Model predictions of ophthalmopathy came a median around 6.5 months before onset. Blood samples included most of the expanded thyroid clonotypes exceeding 0.001.

V lost 8 bases to trimming and J lost 8 bases, with 12 bases between them. Germline V gives CDR1 SNHLY, CDR2 FYNNEI. The CDR3 covers 11 residues. Template material for amplifying TCR beta CDR3 regions consisted of RNA transcripts. TCR CDR3 underwent first-round RT-PCR with the HTBI primer set. TCRdb independently ran MiXCR on the multiplex PCR reads; one entry per CDR3 protein. The table shows approximately 560,000 distinct CDR3 sequences, with 46% occurring only once. Those patients with uncontrolled infection, other autoimmune disease, pregnancy or lactation were excluded. Diagnoses were established using clinical symptoms, serum thyroxine and TRAb, thyroid ultrasound and orbital computed tomography. About this clonotype: Its antigen is still unknown.

V and J are TRBV2 and TRBJ1-1; TRBD1 might be the D (6 bases). The sequencing sample was made of peripheral blood or thyroid tissue (not recorded which). The TCR sequence derives from a woman aged 18 to 35 with Graves' hyperthyroidism. This chain's CDR3 is CASVTTGEAFF. The CDR3 region has the DNA TGTGCCAGCGTTACGACAGGCGAAGCTTTCTTT.